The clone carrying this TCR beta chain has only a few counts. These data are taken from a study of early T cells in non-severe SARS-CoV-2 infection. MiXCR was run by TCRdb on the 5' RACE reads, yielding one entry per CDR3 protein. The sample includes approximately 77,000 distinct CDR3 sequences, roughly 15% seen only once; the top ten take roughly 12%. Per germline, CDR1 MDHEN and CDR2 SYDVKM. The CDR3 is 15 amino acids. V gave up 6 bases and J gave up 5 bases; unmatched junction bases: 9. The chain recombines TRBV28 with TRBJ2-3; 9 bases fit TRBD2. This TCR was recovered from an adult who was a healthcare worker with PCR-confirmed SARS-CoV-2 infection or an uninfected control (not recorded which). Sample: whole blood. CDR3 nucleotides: TGTGCCAGCAGCGAAGCGGGGGGCGGTGGAGATACGCAGTATTTT. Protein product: CASSEAGGGGDTQYF. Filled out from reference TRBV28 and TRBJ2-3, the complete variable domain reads DVKVTQSSRYLVKRTGEKVFLECVQDMDHENMFWYRQDPGLGLRLIYFSYDVKMKEKGDIPEGYSVSREKKERFSLILESASTNQTSMYLCASSEAGGGGDTQYFGPGTRLTVL.